This T cell receptor beta chain was recovered during a study of shared clonotypes between healthy human individuals (dated by TCRdb to about 2020). A note on the overall study: A couple of women and a few men aged 18 to 49 years were included in the cohort. The study deeply sequenced blood TCR repertoires of five healthy adults to estimate repertoire size and the extent of clonotype sharing between individuals. Libraries were prepared and TCR repertoires were sequenced by different laboratories using diverse techniques, in order to increase sequencing depth and limit assay-specific biases. For each donor, CD4 naive and CD4 memory were each run on three plates, CD8 naive on two plates, and CD8 memory on one plate. Per donor, leukapheresis produced somewhere between about 0.85 and 10 billion PBMCs.

The CDR3 runs 15 amino acids, cysteine and phenylalanine included. CDR3 DNA only is kept here, 45 bases in frame from base 1. CDR1 and CDR2, per the germline V gene (reference sequence), are GTSNPN and SVGIG. Trimming removed 5 bases from V and 1 base from J; the gene matches leave 7 bases unexplained. General findings and caveats noted by the study authors: The genetic and exposure-history diversity represented was limited by the small number of donors. Incomplete sequencing was indicated by rarefaction of sorted-subset datasets, despite the large sequencing depth. Compared with non-shared clonotypes, clonotypes shared by all four sorted-subset donors had higher generation probabilities. When a handful of donors were compared, the shared fraction of clonotypes was around 5% for naive CD4, around 4% for naive CD8, 2% to 2.5% for memory CD4, and 0.3% to 0.5% for memory CD8. Pairwise subsampling indicated that sequencing depth was expected to affect the degree of clonotype sharing among donors. Naive subsets generally had larger estimated clonotype richness than memory subsets did. Only blood was sampled, and tissue TCR repertoires likely differ from those in blood.

Using the deep immunoSEQ assay, TCR CDR3 regions were amplified from genomic DNA by multiplex PCR. Extracted genomic DNA from each cell subset was distributed evenly across all wells of several immunoSEQ 96-well plates, and each plate was treated as a replicate. Each replicate PCR for sorted subsets received 200 ng genomic DNA, equal to roughly 30,000 T cell genomes. Purified libraries were measured with a Qubit 3.0 fluorometer, size-checked on a Bioanalyzer 2100, and measured again with the KAPA Library Quantification kit. Each immunoSEQ 96-well plate was sequenced on its own single-read 150-cycle Illumina NextSeq 550 flow cell. The published analysis was carried out like this. Because the immunoSEQ output included only junctional sequences and no quality scores, the filtering could not be the same as the filtering used for full-length reads. Sequences were annotated with PyIR, a Python wrapper for IgBLAST v1.9, using IMGT germline references to assign V/J genes and CDR3. Any read was removed if the V/J assignment was weak (E-value above 1e-6), the CDR3 was missing, or the read contained stop codons, out-of-frame junctions, or ambiguous translated residues. V3J clonotypes were defined as sequences sharing an identical inferred V gene, J gene, and CDR3 amino acid sequence. Percentage overlap between repertoires was calculated by dividing the number of shared unique clonotypes by the size of the smaller repertoire. Three approaches were used to assess repertoire richness: RTK rarefaction, the Chao1 estimator, and Recon v2.1 estimates of unobserved clonotypes. OLGA was used to compute generation probabilities for all TCRbeta clonotypes that the gDNA method yielded from a handful of donors. TCRdb provides this immuneACCESS table in a form limited to in-frame rearrangements. Some clones are lacking; in checked studies, under half of them reflect an unresolved V gene, and why the rest are absent is not known. V, J and clone size are those of that table, while D and trimming were read from the DNA. For this sample there are under 700,000 clones; 85% to 95% appear just once. The ten largest clones add up to approximately 0.11% of the sample.

Points on this clone: What antigen it recognizes has not been identified. No much larger clonotype is one base removed from it; base qualities were not supplied.

CD8 naive samples consisted of CD45RO-negative cells that were positively selected for CCR7, yielding a CD45RA+CCR7+ population without TemRA cells. The donors were healthy, HIV-negative adults who had no recently reported acute infections or vaccinations. Every donor was a Caucasian adult living in Nashville, Tennessee, USA. Blood was obtained by leukapheresis, after which PBMCs were separated by Ficoll-Histopaque density gradient centrifugation and cryopreserved in liquid nitrogen vapor phase. Analytical flow cytometry was used to check the purity and quantity of each magnetically sorted T cell population. Genomic DNA was isolated from each sorted fraction and quantified by UV absorbance on a Nanodrop 2000c.

This receptor chain uses TRBV30 and TRBJ2-5; 10 of the junction bases match TRBD1. Input material: naive CD8+ T cells sorted from blood. The cell subset or site label on this specimen signifies: CD45RA+CCR7+. The clonotype originates from a woman in her thirties in good health. The DNA is as follows: TGTGCCTGGGATCGGACAGGGGGGATCCAAGAGACCCAGTACTTC. Translation gives CAWDRTGGIQETQYF. Where the CDR3 stops, the reference TRBV30 and TRBJ2-5 genes take over; the full variable domain is SQTIHQWPATLVQPVGSPLSLECTVEGTSNPNLYWYRQAAGRGLQLLFYSVGIGQISSEVPQNLSASRPQDRQFILSSKKLLLSDSGFYLCAWDRTGGIQETQYFGPGTRLLVL.